The 30 T cell receptor beta chains below all came from one sample that was sequenced in a study of T cells in Graves' hyperthyroidism and ophthalmopathy. Using RNA transcripts as the source, TCR beta CDR3 regions were amplified. TCR CDR3 regions were first amplified by RT-PCR with HTBI primers. One entry per CDR3 protein results from TCRdb running MiXCR on the multiplex PCR reads. The data hold hundreds of thousands of distinct CDR3 sequences, with roughly 25% observed a single time. Sequencing was done on a sample of blood. The receptors here all came from a woman in her twenties or thirties with Graves' ophthalmopathy.

This clonotype was seen only a few times. A read error is likely, as this CDR3 ends without the conserved phenylalanine or tryptophan. V gene TRBV7-2 combines with J gene TRBJ1-2; 7 bases match TRBD1. Per the germline V gene, CDR1 is SGHTA and CDR2 is FQGNSA. The CDR3 is 13 residues long. V was clipped by 3 bases and J by 4 bases; unmatched bases: 2. CDR3 in DNA: TGTGCCAGCAGCTTCCAGGGGGTCTATGGCTACACCTCC. This encodes CASSFQGVYGYTS.

This clonotype was recorded many times. The chain is built from TRBV5-1 and TRBJ1-1, with D unresolved. Germline CDR1 SGHRS, CDR2 YFSETQ. The length of the CDR3 is 16 residues. V lost 0 bases and J lost 0, with 12 bases in between. CDR3 sequence: CASSLALLSMNTEAFF. The CDR3 DNA is TGCGCCAGCAGCTTGGCCCTTTTATCCATGAACACTGAAGCTTTCTTT. Drawing the rest from reference TRBV5-1 and TRBJ1-1, the complete variable domain is KAGVTQTPRYLIKTRGQQVTLSCSPISGHRSVSWYQQTPGQGLQFLFEYFSETQRNKGNFPGRFSGRQFSNSRSEMNVSTLELGDSALYLCASSLALLSMNTEAFFGQGTRLTVV.

To note about this clonotype: One end of the junction is discordant with germline, which a read error may explain. The chain couples TRBV5-1 to TRBJ1-2; perhaps TRBD1 as D (5 bases). Per germline, CDR1 SGHRS and CDR2 YFSETQ. The CDR3 runs 15 residues. CDR3 nucleotide sequence: TGCGCCGGCAGCTTGCTCCAGGGCCTTAACTATGGCTACACCTTC. Protein: CAGSLLQGLNYGYTF.

This clonotype came up many times. V usage is TRBV24-1 and J usage is TRBJ2-6; D unclear. Trimming stripped 5 bases from V and 0 bases from J, with 10 bases between. Germline lookup yields CDR1 KGHDR and CDR2 SFDVKD. This CDR3 has 16 amino acids. This CDR3 reads CATSAPESSGANVLTF. Written as DNA, the CDR3 is TGTGCCACCAGTGCCCCGGAGAGCTCTGGGGCCAACGTCCTGACTTTC.

This clonotype was found many times. The chain carries TRBV15 and TRBJ1-5, with a weak D call TRBD1 (5 bases). The V gene's germline CDR1 is LNHNV and CDR2 YYDKDF (reference sequence). Trimming removed 5 bases at V and 6 bases at J, with 11 bases between. This CDR3 contains 13 residues. Written as DNA, the CDR3 is TGTGCCACCAGCCTGGGGGGTGGTCAGCCCCAGCATTTT. Translated: CATSLGGGQPQHF.

This clonotype occurred many times. The chain employs TRBV2 and TRBJ1-2, with TRBD1 as a possible D gene (5 bases). Trimming pared 7 bases from V and 0 bases from J, leaving 12 bases between. The CDR3 length is 14 residues. Germline assignment: CDR1 SNHLY and CDR2 FYNNEI. The CDR3 nucleotides are TGTGCCAGCAACCCGACAGAGACTAACTATGGCTACACCTTC. Its translation: CASNPTETNYGYTF.

This clonotype was counted ten times or more. The V gene is TRBV20-1, the J gene TRBJ2-5, with D possibly TRBD2 on 6 matching bases. Germline-derived CDR1 and CDR2 are DFQATT and SNEGSKA (reference sequence). There are 16 residues in the CDR3. V was trimmed by 3 bases and J by 3 bases, leaving 20 bases between them. The CDR3 spells CSARWGRPGTEETQYF. CDR3 in DNA: TGCAGTGCTAGGTGGGGCCGACCAGGGACTGAAGAGACCCAGTACTTC.

This clonotype was seen only a few times. V and J are TRBV12-3 or TRBV12-4 and TRBJ2-7; 8 nucleotides line up with TRBD2. The CDR3 is 17 residues long. The V and J ends lost 4 bases and 0 bases, in that order; junction bases with no gene match: 11. CDR3 sequence (DNA): TGTGCCAGCAGTTCTGTAATAGCGGGATCCAGCTCCTACGAGCAGTACTTC. Amino acids: CASSSVIAGSSSYEQYF.

The J gene is TRBJ2-7, the V gene TRBV6-1, with D unclear. The CDR3 loop spans 16 amino acids. Per germline, CDR1 MNHNS and CDR2 SASEGT. Trimming removed 0 bases from V and 5 bases from J, with 17 bases in between. CDR3 amino acids: CASSEAFLGFLDEQYF. The CDR3 region has the DNA TGTGCCAGCAGTGAAGCGTTTTTGGGTTTTCTGGACGAGCAGTACTTC.

V usage is TRBV5-1 and J usage is TRBJ2-1, with 7 bases aligning to TRBD1. Germline V gene lookup returns CDR1 SGHRS and CDR2 YFSETQ. Trimming removed 4 bases from V and 3 bases from J; junction bases left unmatched: 16. The CDR3 extends over 18 amino acids. CDR3 amino acids: CASSQMKIRRDSYNEQFF. CDR3 nucleotide sequence: TGCGCCAGCAGCCAAATGAAAATCCGACGGGACAGCTACAATGAGCAGTTCTTC.

The J gene is TRBJ1-1, the V gene TRBV6-1; no reliable D call. The V end lost 2 bases, the J end lost 8 bases, and 12 bases lay between the germline ends. The CDR3 runs to 13 residues. Germline CDR1 MNHNS, CDR2 SASEGT. This CDR3 reads CASSETRRGEAFF. For the CDR3, the DNA is TGTGCCAGCAGTGAAACTCGGCGGGGAGAAGCTTTCTTT.

This clonotype was counted ten times or more. This chain uses TRBV10-2 with TRBJ2-7; a weak D match, TRBD1 (6 bases). This CDR3 has 14 residues. CDR1 WSHSY and CDR2 SAAADI come from the germline V gene. The V and J ends lost 5 bases and 0 bases respectively, with 11 bases between them. DNA of the CDR3: TGCGCCAGCAGTATCGAACAGGGCTCCTACGAGCAGTACTTC. As protein: CASSIEQGSYEQYF.

The CDR3 loop reads CASSYSAGVAYEQYF. The CDR3, as DNA: TGTGCCAGCAGTTACTCGGCTGGGGTCGCCTACGAGCAGTACTTC. The V call is TRBV6-5, the J call TRBJ2-7; D is unresolved. The CDR3 totals 15 residues. Trimming stripped 0 bases from V and 2 bases from J, with 11 bases between. Germline loops: CDR1 MNHEY, CDR2 SVGAGI.

This clonotype was seen a handful of times. The chain couples TRBV29-1 to TRBJ1-1; perhaps TRBD1 as D (5 bases). The CDR3 totals 16 residues. V was trimmed by 0 bases and J by 1 base, leaving 15 bases between them. Germline V gene sequence: CDR1 SQVTM, CDR2 ANQGSEA. As DNA, the CDR3 is TGCAGCGTTGAAGACTCTCCGGGACGTTGGAACACTGAAGCTTTCTTT. Translated, it gives CSVEDSPGRWNTEAFF.

This clonotype appeared many times. The chain employs TRBV4-3 and TRBJ2-7; TRBD1 aligns across 8 bases. The CDR3 sequence is 15 residues long. Germline lookup yields CDR1 LGHNA and CDR2 YSLEER. Trimming removed 3 bases from V and 0 bases from J; junction bases left unmatched: 4. CDR3 bases: TGCGCCAGCAGCCACGGGGACAGGAGCTCCTACGAGCAGTACTTC. This codes for CASSHGDRSSYEQYF.

This clonotype was seen more than once but under ten times. V gene TRBV4-1 combines with J gene TRBJ2-7; TRBD1 matches 8 bases. Germline CDR1 is MGHRA and CDR2 is YSYEKL. CDR3 length: 20 amino acids. V shed 1 base, J shed 7 bases, and the junction held 24 bases outside the gene matches. In DNA, the CDR3 is TGCGCCAGCAGCCAAGGAAAGACAGGGGTTACATTCTTAGTCCCGGAGGAGCAGTACTTC. Amino acid sequence: CASSQGKTGVTFLVPEEQYF.

This clonotype was recorded a few times. The chain has TRBV6-1 and TRBJ1-2; TRBD1 is a possible D gene (6 bases). Trimming removed 5 bases at V and 4 bases at J, with 17 bases between. CDR3 length: 15 amino acids. CDR1 MNHNS and CDR2 SASEGT come from the germline V gene. Here the CDR3 reads CASSRIRDTTYGYTF. The CDR3 nucleotides read TGTGCCAGCAGTAGGATTCGGGACACTACCTATGGCTACACCTTC.

This clonotype was found many times. This sequence joins TRBV7-8 and TRBJ2-7; D not resolved. This CDR3 has 15 amino acids. CDR1 and CDR2 (germline): SGHVS, FQNEAQ. Trimming pared 4 bases from V and 3 bases from J, leaving 16 bases between. CDR3: CASSSPGSQVYEQYF. The CDR3, as DNA: TGTGCCAGCAGCTCCCCGGGCTCCCAAGTCTACGAGCAGTACTTC.

This clonotype showed up just a few times. The CDR3 protein is CASSLGAAETGELFF. Written as DNA, the CDR3 is TGTGCCAGCAGCTTGGGGGCGGCGGAGACCGGGGAGCTGTTTTTT. The chain carries TRBV5-6 and TRBJ2-2; D call uncertain. The germline CDR1 and CDR2 sequences are SGHDT and YYEEEE. There are 15 residues in the CDR3. V dropped 0 bases and J dropped 5 bases, with 11 bases sitting between them.

The rearrangement uses TRBV29-1 and TRBJ2-7; no definite D call. Trimming shortened V by 2 bases and J by 4 bases, and 12 bases separated the two germline ends. Germline values: CDR1 SQVTM, CDR2 ANQGSEA. The length of the CDR3 is 13 residues. CDR3 residues: CSVEFNVGYEQYF. As DNA, the CDR3 is TGCAGCGTTGAATTTAACGTGGGATACGAGCAGTACTTC.

This clonotype was seen many times. V usage is TRBV27 and J usage is TRBJ2-7, with a possible D match to TRBD2 (5 bases). Trimming removed 4 bases at V and 2 bases at J, with 12 bases between. Germline V gene lookup returns CDR1 MNHEY and CDR2 SMNVEV (reference sequence). This CDR3 is built from 14 residues. The CDR3 DNA follows: TGTGCCAGCAGTTCTCCCTACGGGACCTACGAGCAGTACTTC. Encoded protein: CASSSPYGTYEQYF.

This clonotype was observed at least ten times. One base away lies a much larger clone, so this may be a sequencing read error. This sequence joins TRBV7-6 and TRBJ1-1; unclear D gene. V was clipped by 7 bases and J by 0 bases, with 9 bases between them. The germline CDR1 and CDR2 sequences are SGHVS and FNYEAQ. CDR3 length: 13 amino acids. The CDR3 nucleotides are TGTGCCAGCAACCCTGAGATGAACACTGAAGCTTTCTTT. This translates into CASNPEMNTEAFF.

This clonotype was observed at least ten times. This chain uses TRBV28 with TRBJ1-1; D gene ambiguous. The CDR3 has 15 amino acids. CDR1 is MDHEN and CDR2 is SYDVKM in the germline V gene. Trimming took off 5 bases at V and 1 base at J, with 14 bases between the two ends. The CDR3 DNA reads TGTGCCAGCAGTCCCCTTTCGGCAGAGAACACTGAAGCTTTCTTT. Protein sequence: CASSPLSAENTEAFF.

This clonotype was counted many times. The chain links TRBV11-2 to TRBJ2-7, with TRBD1 as a possible D gene (6 bases). V lost 2 bases and J lost 7, with 9 bases in between. The CDR3 contains 12 residues. Germline V CDR1 and CDR2: SGHAT, FQNNGV. In DNA, the CDR3 is TGTGCCAGCAGCTTAAATAGGGGGGAGCAGTACTTC. As protein: CASSLNRGEQYF.

This clonotype was found many times. The chain couples TRBV28 to TRBJ1-2; tentatively, D is TRBD1 (5 bases). Between the trimmed V and J ends, which lost 3 bases and 3 bases, there was a span of 11 bases. The CDR3 runs 14 residues. Germline loops: CDR1 MDHEN, CDR2 SYDVKM. Here the CDR3 reads CASSFPATDYGYTF. For the CDR3, the DNA is TGTGCCAGCAGTTTCCCCGCGACAGACTATGGCTACACCTTC.

This clonotype was seen a handful of times. This chain joins TRBV11-2 and TRBJ2-5; 10 positions agree with TRBD1. CDR1 is SGHAT and CDR2 is FQNNGV in the germline V gene. The CDR3 sequence is 14 residues long. J was trimmed by 4 bases and V by 3 bases; bases with no gene match: 2. The CDR3: CASSLDRGSETQYF. DNA of the CDR3: TGTGCCAGCAGCTTGGACAGGGGGTCAGAGACCCAGTACTTC. Full variable domain (remainder filled in from reference TRBV11-2 and TRBJ2-5): EAGVAQSPRYKIIEKRQSVAFWCNPISGHATLYWYQQILGQGPKLLIQFQNNGVVDDSQLPKDRFSAERLKGVDSTLKIQPAKLEDSAVYLCASSLDRGSETQYFGPGTRLLVL.

The table lists this clonotype with a few counts. V and J are TRBV18 and TRBJ2-7, with a possible D match to TRBD1 (5 bases). Trimming took off 6 bases at V and 4 bases at J, with 16 bases between the two ends. This CDR3 contains 14 residues. CDR1 is KGHSH, CDR2 LQKENI, per germline. The CDR3 spells CASSPRGLGYEQYF. CDR3 nucleotides: TGTGCCAGCTCTCCAAGGGGTCTGGGTTACGAGCAGTACTTC. The full variable domain, its missing parts supplied by reference TRBV18 and TRBJ2-7, is NAGVMQNPRHLVRRRGQEARLRCSPMKGHSHVYWYRQLPEEGLKFMVYLQKENIIDESGMPKERFSAEFPKEGPSILRIQQVVRGDSAAYFCASSPRGLGYEQYFGPGTRLTVT.

This clonotype was observed many times. The chain couples TRBV28 to TRBJ2-2; D gene ambiguous. The CDR3 covers 12 residues. Trimming cost V 9 bases and J 2 bases, with 7 bases left between them. Germline loops: CDR1 MDHEN, CDR2 SYDVKM. The CDR3 protein is CASGFNTGELFF. The CDR3 DNA sequence: TGTGCCAGTGGTTTTAACACCGGGGAGCTGTTTTTT.

The chain has TRBV28 and TRBJ2-4; D is unresolved. The germline gives CDR1 MDHEN, CDR2 SYDVKM. V was pared by 2 bases and J by 1 base, with 15 bases between. The CDR3 extends over 17 amino acids. CDR3 region: CASSLIGLGKAKNIQYF. Written as DNA, the CDR3 is TGTGCCAGCAGTTTAATTGGGCTAGGGAAGGCCAAAAACATTCAGTACTTC.

There are many counts of this clonotype. The rearrangement links TRBV7-3 to TRBJ2-2; D ambiguous. The CDR3 has 16 residues. Per the germline V gene, CDR1 is SGHTA and CDR2 is FQGTGA. V lost 4 bases and J 5 bases, leaving 17 bases between the germline ends. The CDR3 protein is CASSSPAPEGTGELFF. DNA of the CDR3: TGTGCCAGCAGCTCCCCCGCCCCTGAAGGGACCGGGGAGCTGTTTTTT.